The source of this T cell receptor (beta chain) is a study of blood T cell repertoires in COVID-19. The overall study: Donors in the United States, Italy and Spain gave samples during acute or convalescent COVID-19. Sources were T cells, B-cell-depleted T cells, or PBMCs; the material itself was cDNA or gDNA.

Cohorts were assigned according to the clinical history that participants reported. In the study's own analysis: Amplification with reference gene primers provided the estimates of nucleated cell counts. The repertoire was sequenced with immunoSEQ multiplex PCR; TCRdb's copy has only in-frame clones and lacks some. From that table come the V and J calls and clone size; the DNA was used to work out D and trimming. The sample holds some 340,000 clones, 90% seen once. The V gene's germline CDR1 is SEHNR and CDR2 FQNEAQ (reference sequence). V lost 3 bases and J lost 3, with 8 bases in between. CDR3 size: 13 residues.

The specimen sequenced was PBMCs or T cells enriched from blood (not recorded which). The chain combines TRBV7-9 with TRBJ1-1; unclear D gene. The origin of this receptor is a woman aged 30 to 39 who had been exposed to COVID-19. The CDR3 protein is CASSFVRDTEAFF. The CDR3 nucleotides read TGTGCCAGCAGCTTCGTGCGGGACACTGAAGCTTTCTTT.